The 30 T cell receptor beta chains given below trace back to one sample, sequenced in a study of technical replicates of blood from several donors. Data came from immunoSEQ multiplex PCR; TCRdb stores just in-frame clones and leaves some out. The profile shows tens of thousands of clones, roughly 96% of them singletons. Sequences were obtained from T cells isolated from PBMCs. The origin of the receptors is a human donor in good health.

This chain joins TRBV4-1 and TRBJ2-3; 8 bases fit TRBD2. CDR1 is MGHRA, CDR2 YSYEKL, per germline. The CDR3 length is 16 residues. Trimming removed 1 base from V and 6 bases from J; junction bases left unmatched: 9. CDR3 sequence reads: CASSQAPGGPSDTQYF. The CDR3 nucleotides are TGCGCCAGCAGCCAAGCCCCGGGGGGGCCTTCCGATACGCAGTATTTT.

The chain joins TRBV4-1 to TRBJ2-3; a possible D gene is TRBD2 (5 bases). Germline V gene lookup returns CDR1 MGHRA and CDR2 YSYEKL. CDR3 length: 17 residues. Trimming cost V 1 base and J 5 bases, with 19 bases left between them. CDR3 amino acids: CASSQGMREAGGDTQYF. The CDR3, as DNA: TGCGCCAGCAGCCAAGGGATGAGGGAAGCAGGTGGAGATACGCAGTATTTT.

This sequence joins TRBV5-1 and TRBJ1-4, with a possible D match to TRBD1 (6 bases). This CDR3 comprises 14 residues. V lost 2 bases, J lost 8 bases, and 13 bases lay in between. CDR1 and CDR2 (germline): SGHRS, YFSETQ. CDR3 coding DNA: TGCGCCAGCAGCTTAACAGGGCCGGGGGAAAAACTGTTTTTT. Translation gives CASSLTGPGEKLFF.

This sequence joins TRBV27 and TRBJ2-7, with 9 bases aligning to TRBD1. In germline, CDR1 is MNHEY, CDR2 SMNVEV (reference sequence). J gave up 3 bases and V 4 bases, and 4 bases lay outside the gene matches. The CDR3 covers 14 residues. The chain's CDR3 is CASSSPTGGYEQYF. CDR3 coding DNA: TGTGCCAGCAGTTCACCGACAGGGGGCTACGAGCAGTACTTC.

The chain employs TRBV7-8 and TRBJ2-7; D uncertain. Germline V gene sequence: CDR1 SGHVS, CDR2 FQNEAQ. V lost 3 bases to trimming and J lost 1 base, with 7 bases between them. The CDR3 sequence is 13 residues long. The CDR3: CASSFFTSYEQYF. The CDR3 DNA sequence: TGTGCCAGCAGCTTCTTCACTTCCTACGAGCAGTACTTC.

This clone turned up a few times. The chain employs TRBV7-6 and TRBJ1-4; TRBD1 agrees at 7 bases. V lost 5 bases, J lost 8 bases, and 2 bases stayed unmatched. This CDR3 region has 12 residues. Germline lookup yields CDR1 SGHVS and CDR2 FNYEAQ. The CDR3 reads CASSADREKLFF. The CDR3 DNA follows: TGTGCCAGCAGCGCGGACAGGGAAAAACTGTTTTTT.

The chain recombines TRBV11-2 with TRBJ2-1; 9 nucleotides match TRBD1. Germline V lookup: CDR1 SGHAT, CDR2 FQNNGV. V shed 5 bases, J shed 7 bases, and the junction held 3 bases outside the gene matches. This CDR3 comprises 13 residues. The CDR3 sequence is CASSQDRGNEQFF. The CDR3 region has the DNA TGTGCCAGCAGCCAGGACAGGGGAAATGAGCAGTTCTTC.

The chain joins TRBV9 to TRBJ2-7; D unresolved. V shed 0 bases and J shed 6 bases, with 13 bases lying between them. The CDR3 contains 14 residues. The germline CDR1 and CDR2 sequences are SGDLS and YYNGEE. The CDR3 DNA reads as TGTGCCAGCAGCGTAGGTGGCGGTGCTATCGAGCAGTACTTC. Its protein product is CASSVGGGAIEQYF.

CDR3 DNA sequence: TGTGCCAGTAGGGAGCGGGTTTACGAGCAGTACTTC. As protein: CASRERVYEQYF. The gene calls are TRBV6-1 and TRBJ2-7; D is possibly TRBD2 (6 bases). The ends were cut back, 9 bases at V and 4 bases at J, with 13 bases in the middle. The germline gives CDR1 MNHNS, CDR2 SASEGT. The CDR3 spans 12 residues.

The V gene is TRBV18, the J gene TRBJ1-1, with 12 bases that match TRBD1. The CDR3 sequence is 16 residues long. V lost 3 bases to trimming and J lost 4 bases; unmatched junction nucleotides: 6. The germline V gene has CDR1 KGHSH and CDR2 LQKENI. CDR3 sequence: CASSPGTGGYGTEAFF. Here the CDR3 DNA reads TGTGCCAGCTCACCGGGGACAGGGGGCTATGGCACTGAAGCTTTCTTT.

The chain combines TRBV27 with TRBJ2-1; TRBD2 might be the D (5 bases). CDR1 is MNHEY, CDR2 SMNVEV, per germline (reference sequence). The CDR3 is 15 amino acids. Trimming pared 4 bases from V and 3 bases from J, leaving 13 bases between. The CDR3 DNA reads TGTGCCAGCAGTTCCCGACGGGAAATCTACAATGAGCAGTTCTTC. Amino acids: CASSSRREIYNEQFF.

The chain is built from TRBV7-9 and TRBJ2-3; TRBD2 matches at 11 bases. Trimming removed 6 bases from V and 0 bases from J; junction bases left unmatched: 14. The CDR3 covers 19 residues. The germline V gene encodes CDR1 SEHNR and CDR2 FQNEAQ (reference sequence). The CDR3 DNA reads as TGTGCCAGCAGGGCACCGGGACTAGCGGATCATATTAGCACAGATACGCAGTATTTT. Protein product: CASRAPGLADHISTDTQYF.

This chain uses TRBV19 with TRBJ1-5; D may be TRBD1 (5 bases). The ends were cut back, 4 bases at V and 3 bases at J, with 13 bases in the middle. Per germline, CDR1 LNHDA and CDR2 SQIVND (reference sequence). The CDR3 is 15 residues long. The CDR3 nucleotides are TGTGCCAGTAGTACGTTGACAGACAACAATCAGCCCCAGCATTTT. Its translation is CASSTLTDNNQPQHF.

The chain carries TRBV28 and TRBJ1-5; 9 bases match TRBD1. V was pared by 8 bases and J by 5 bases, with 7 bases of the junction left unmatched. The germline CDR1 and CDR2 sequences are MDHEN and SYDVKM. This CDR3 spans 14 amino acids. This CDR3 is CASFPGQGYQPQHF. The CDR3 DNA reads TGTGCCAGCTTTCCGGGACAGGGTTATCAGCCCCAGCATTTT.

This rearrangement joins TRBV30 to TRBJ1-5, with TRBD1 matching 10 bases. Germline V gene lookup returns CDR1 GTSNPN and CDR2 SVGIG (reference sequence). The CDR3 has 17 residues. V lost 2 bases to trimming and J lost 0 bases; unmatched junction nucleotides: 7. CDR3 coding DNA: TGTGCCTGGAGTTTAAGGACAGGGGGTGTTAGCAATCAGCCCCAGCATTTT. This gives the protein CAWSLRTGGVSNQPQHF.

The chain combines TRBV9 with TRBJ2-5; D might be TRBD1 (5 bases). CDR1 and CDR2 (germline): SGDLS, YYNGEE. V was clipped by 0 bases and J by 1 base, with 7 bases between them. The CDR3 extends over 14 amino acids. CDR3 protein: CASSVVGPQETQYF. CDR3 DNA: TGTGCCAGCAGCGTAGTGGGGCCCCAAGAGACCCAGTACTTC.

The V and J genes are TRBV7-3 and TRBJ1-5; a weak D match, TRBD1 (6 bases). Germline loops: CDR1 SGHTA, CDR2 FQGTGA. The CDR3 runs 18 residues. V gave up 1 base and J gave up 4 bases, with 20 bases separating them. This CDR3 reads CASSLRAGEGLWNQPQHF. CDR3 coding DNA: TGTGCCAGCAGCTTAAGGGCAGGGGAAGGGTTATGGAATCAGCCCCAGCATTTT. The whole variable domain, filled in from reference TRBV7-3 and TRBJ1-5, reads GAGVSQTPSNKVTEKGKYVELRCDPISGHTALYWYRQSLGQGPEFLIYFQGTGAADDSGLPNDRFFAVRPEGSVSTLKIQRTERGDSAVYLCASSLRAGEGLWNQPQHFGDGTRLSIL.

The gene calls are TRBV28 and TRBJ2-7; D may be TRBD2 (6 bases). V was trimmed by 6 bases and J by 1 base, leaving 16 bases between them. This CDR3 is built from 15 residues. Looked up from germline, CDR1 is MDHEN and CDR2 is SYDVKM. CDR3 in DNA: TGTGCCAGCAGCCCCCCCGGGAGTAGGTCCTACGAGCAGTACTTC. Its translation is CASSPPGSRSYEQYF.

The gene calls are TRBV11-2 and TRBJ1-1; 9 bases line up with TRBD1. The CDR3 has 12 amino acids. V lost 1 base to trimming and J lost 14 bases; unmatched junction nucleotides: 5. CDR1 and CDR2 (germline): SGHAT, FQNNGV. The CDR3 is CASSLGGTGNFF. CDR3 nucleotides: TGTGCCAGCAGCTTAGGGGGGACAGGGAACTTCTTT.

The genes are TRBV13 and TRBJ1-1, with a possible D match to TRBD1 (6 bases). The CDR3 consists of 15 residues. Germline CDR1 PRHDT, CDR2 FYEKMQ (reference sequence). Trimming took off 5 bases at V and 1 base at J, with 14 bases between the two ends. The CDR3: CASSGPDSQNTEAFF. The CDR3 DNA sequence: TGTGCCAGCAGCGGACCGGACAGCCAGAACACTGAAGCTTTCTTT.

The rearrangement links TRBV4-1 to TRBJ2-5; D unresolved. Germline CDR1 and CDR2: MGHRA and YSYEKL. V gave up 0 bases and J gave up 3 bases, with 5 bases separating them. The CDR3 contains 13 residues. The CDR3, as DNA: TGCGCCAGCAGCCAAGACCCGGAAGAGACCCAGTACTTC. It is translated as CASSQDPEETQYF.

This sequence joins TRBV5-1 and TRBJ2-1, with 13 bases identical to TRBD2. The germline gives CDR1 SGHRS, CDR2 YFSETQ. This CDR3 has 15 residues. The V gene end was trimmed by 5 bases and the J gene end by 15 bases; junction bases not matched to a gene: 14. The CDR3 DNA is TGCGCCAGCAGTACGGGGGGACTAGCGGGGATGAGGGCGTTCTTC. Translation gives CASSTGGLAGMRAFF. Complete variable domain (other parts from reference TRBV5-1 and TRBJ2-1): KAGVTQTPRYLIKTRGQQVTLSCSPISGHRSVSWYQQTPGQGLQFLFEYFSETQRNKGNFPGRFSGRQFSNSRSEMNVSTLELGDSALYLCASSTGGLAGMRAFFGPGTRLTVL.

The chain combines TRBV6-8 with TRBJ1-3; D is uncertain. Germline CDR1 and CDR2: MNHGY and SAAAGT. Trimming stripped 6 bases from V and 4 bases from J, with 22 bases between. The CDR3 contains 17 residues. The DNA for the CDR3 is TGTGCCAGCAGCCAGCGGGTAAATAGCAGCTCCGGAAACACCATATATTTT. This sequence encodes CASSQRVNSSSGNTIYF.

Only a few counts were recorded for this clone. The V gene is TRBV13, the J gene TRBJ2-7, with 11 nucleotides matching TRBD2. Germline values: CDR1 PRHDT, CDR2 FYEKMQ (reference sequence). V lost 0 bases and J lost 6; bases outside the gene matches: 7. CDR3 length equals 16 residues. The CDR3 here is CASSLGSFGTSGEQYF. In nucleotides, the CDR3 is TGTGCCAGCAGCTTAGGATCATTTGGGACTAGCGGCGAGCAGTACTTC.

The chain combines TRBV19 with TRBJ2-7; 8 positions agree with TRBD1. This CDR3 comprises 14 residues. Germline lookup yields CDR1 LNHDA and CDR2 SQIVND (reference sequence). The junction had 13 bases not matched to a gene; V was cut back by 10 bases and J by 5 bases. CDR3 DNA: TGTGCCACCTCACCGGACAGGGAGGTTGACGAGCAGTACTTC. It specifies CATSPDREVDEQYF.

CDR3 amino acids: CASSPDHTQRNEQYF. The CDR3 DNA follows: TGTGCCAGCAGTCCTGACCACACTCAGCGGAACGAGCAGTACTTC. The chain has TRBV6-5 and TRBJ2-7; the D gene is possibly TRBD2 (5 bases). The V and J ends lost 5 bases and 5 bases respectively, with 19 bases between them. The CDR3 runs to 15 residues. Germline CDR1 MNHEY, CDR2 SVGAGI.

V and J are TRBV28 and TRBJ1-2; a possible D gene is TRBD1 (5 bases). V was trimmed by 6 bases and J by 1 base, leaving 15 bases between them. Looked up from germline, CDR1 is MDHEN and CDR2 is SYDVKM. The CDR3 extends over 15 amino acids. The CDR3 DNA sequence: TGTGCCAGCAGCACCTTTGGGGGGGGTAACTATGGCTACACCTTC. It is translated as CASSTFGGGNYGYTF.

The chain combines TRBV11-2 with TRBJ1-6, with 10 bases identical to TRBD1. This CDR3 contains 16 residues. J gave up 8 bases and V 4 bases, and 8 bases lay outside the gene matches. Germline V gene sequence: CDR1 SGHAT, CDR2 FQNNGV. CDR3 residues: CASSSLTGGLHSPLHF. For the CDR3, the DNA is TGTGCCAGCAGCTCCTTGACAGGGGGCCTACATTCACCCCTCCACTTT.

The chain combines TRBV9 with TRBJ2-5; D unclear. The V and J ends lost 2 bases and 4 bases respectively, with 9 bases between them. Germline CDR1 and CDR2: SGDLS and YYNGEE. The CDR3 extends over 13 amino acids. CDR3 coding DNA: TGTGCCAGCAGCGTCGCCCAGTCAGAGACCCAGTACTTC. Protein sequence: CASSVAQSETQYF. Variable domain in full (rest from reference TRBV9 and TRBJ2-5): DSGVTQTPKHLITATGQRVTLRCSPRSGDLSVYWYQQSLDQGLQFLIQYYNGEERAKGNILERFSAQQFPDLHSELNLSSLELGDSALYFCASSVAQSETQYFGPGTRLLVL.

The rearrangement uses TRBV4-1 and TRBJ2-1; 9 nucleotides line up with TRBD1. CDR3 length: 15 residues. Germline V CDR1 and CDR2: MGHRA, YSYEKL. V gave up 2 bases and J gave up 5 bases; unmatched junction bases: 4. The CDR3: CASSQRDREDNEQFF. The CDR3 nucleotides read TGCGCCAGCAGCCAAAGGGACAGGGAGGACAATGAGCAGTTCTTC.